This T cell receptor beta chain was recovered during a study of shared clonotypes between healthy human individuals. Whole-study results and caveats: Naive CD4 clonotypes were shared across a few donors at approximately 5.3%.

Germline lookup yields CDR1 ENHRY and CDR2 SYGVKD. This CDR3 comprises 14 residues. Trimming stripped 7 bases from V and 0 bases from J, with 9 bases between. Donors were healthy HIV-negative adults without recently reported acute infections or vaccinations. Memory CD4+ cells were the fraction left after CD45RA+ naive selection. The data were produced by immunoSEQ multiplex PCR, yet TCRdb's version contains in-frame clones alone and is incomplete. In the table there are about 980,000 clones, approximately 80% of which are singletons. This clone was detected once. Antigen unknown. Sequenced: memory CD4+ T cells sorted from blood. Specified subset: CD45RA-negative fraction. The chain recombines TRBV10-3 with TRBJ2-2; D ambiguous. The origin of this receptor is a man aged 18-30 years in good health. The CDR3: CAITPRSNTGELFF. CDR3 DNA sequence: TGTGCCATCACCCCCAGATCGAACACCGGGGAGCTGTTTTTT.